Listed here is a single T cell receptor (beta chain). What antigen it recognizes has not been identified. Per-base quality was not reported, and no clone a single base away is much larger than it. The sample originates from a study of blood T cell repertoires in COVID-19 (dated by TCRdb to 2018 to 2020). Describing the broader study: Samples from collaborators originated in the United States, Italy and Spain and spanned both the acute and convalescent phases of COVID-19. The material from the prospective study consisted of cDNA or gDNA derived from T cells, B-cell-depleted T cells, or PBMCs. The dataset comprised deeply sampled blood TCRbeta repertoires from subjects exposed to, actively infected with, or recovered from COVID-19. A freely available public database, intended as a resource for researchers studying the immune response to SARS-CoV-2, is where the repertoires were released. Samples came from the ongoing ImmuneRACE study (first 160 participants) plus 1,254 subjects from 6 global collaborators. Sample metadata almost always included a de-identified subject ID, COVID-19 status, age in years and sex. Where available, HLA class I and class II types were obtained from metadata supplied by the sample provider rather than from assay-based typing.

The investigation overall reported the following: The quantity of clinical and demographic metadata differed by source and by participant and was supplied without curation.

The immunoSEQ Assay, a bias-controlled multiplex PCR, was used to amplify TCRbeta CDR3 regions from genomic DNA. Concerning the study's data processing: Within the assay, amplification of reference gene primers was used to estimate how many nucleated cells each sample contained. Sequence reads were collapsed and filtered to measure the absolute abundance of every unique TCRbeta CDR3 rearrangement. For each sample, productive Simpson clonality was calculated as the square root of Simpson's diversity index over productive rearrangements. TCRdb obtained this table from immuneACCESS and retained in-frame rearrangements with V and J assigned. These tables miss some clones; where compared with another copy, unresolved V genes account for less than half of the shortfall, and the remainder is unexplained. V and J calls plus clone size are reproduced from that table; the DNA served to infer D and trimming. Counted in this sample were more than 200,000 clones; approximately 90% of them appeared once. Under 2% of the sample is taken by the ten largest.

Each collaborating institution followed its own protocols to collect whole blood in K2EDTA tubes. For TCRbeta analysis, collaborator samples were shipped as frozen whole blood, as isolated PBMCs, or as DNA extracted from either sample type. The sample comprised peripheral blood. The sequence was obtained from a man aged 70 or older with acute or convalescent COVID-19.

Here is the DNA: TGTGCCACCAGCAGAGATCGAACGAGCAACGGGGAGCTGTTTTTT. This codes for CATSRDRTSNGELFF. This sequence uses TRBV15 and TRBJ2-2; the D gene assignment is ambiguous. CDR1 and CDR2, per the germline V gene (reference sequence), are LNHNV and YYDKDF. There are 15 amino acids in the CDR3, from cysteine to phenylalanine inclusive. The only DNA kept is the CDR3, 45 bases in frame from the first base. Deletion took 0 bases off V and 7 bases off J, with a span of 12 bases between the germline ends.